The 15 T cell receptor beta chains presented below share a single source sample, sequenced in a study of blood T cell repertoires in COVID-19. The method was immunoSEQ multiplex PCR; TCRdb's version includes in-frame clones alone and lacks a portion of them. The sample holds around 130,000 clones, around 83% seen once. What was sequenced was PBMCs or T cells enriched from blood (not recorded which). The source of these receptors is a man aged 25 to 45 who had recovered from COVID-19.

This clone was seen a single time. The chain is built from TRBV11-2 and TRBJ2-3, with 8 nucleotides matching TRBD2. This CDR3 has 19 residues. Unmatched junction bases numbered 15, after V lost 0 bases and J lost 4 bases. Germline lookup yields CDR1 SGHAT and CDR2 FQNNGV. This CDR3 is CASSLDVSGGGGFADTQYF. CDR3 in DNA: TGTGCCAGCAGCTTAGATGTGTCGGGAGGGGGAGGCTTCGCAGATACGCAGTATTTT.

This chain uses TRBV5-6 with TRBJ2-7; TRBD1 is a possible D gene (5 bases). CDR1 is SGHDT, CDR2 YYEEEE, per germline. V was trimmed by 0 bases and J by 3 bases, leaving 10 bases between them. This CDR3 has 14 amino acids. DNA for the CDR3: TGTGCCAGCAGCTTGGGGGGCGCCTTCTACGAGCAGTACTTC. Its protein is CASSLGGAFYEQYF.

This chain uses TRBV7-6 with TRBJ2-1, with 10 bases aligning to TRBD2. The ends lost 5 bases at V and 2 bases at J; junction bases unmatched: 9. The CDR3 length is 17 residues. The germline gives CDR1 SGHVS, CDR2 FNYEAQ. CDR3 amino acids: CASSLGLAGVPYNEQFF. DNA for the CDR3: TGTGCCAGCAGCCTGGGGCTAGCGGGGGTACCCTACAATGAGCAGTTCTTC.

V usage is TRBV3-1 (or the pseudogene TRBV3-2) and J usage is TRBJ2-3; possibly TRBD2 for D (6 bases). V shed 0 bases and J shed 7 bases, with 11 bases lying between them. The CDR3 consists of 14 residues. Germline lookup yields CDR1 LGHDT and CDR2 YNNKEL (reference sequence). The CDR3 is CASSQDLGGNTQYF. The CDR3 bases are TGTGCCAGCAGCCAAGATCTTGGAGGGAATACGCAGTATTTT.

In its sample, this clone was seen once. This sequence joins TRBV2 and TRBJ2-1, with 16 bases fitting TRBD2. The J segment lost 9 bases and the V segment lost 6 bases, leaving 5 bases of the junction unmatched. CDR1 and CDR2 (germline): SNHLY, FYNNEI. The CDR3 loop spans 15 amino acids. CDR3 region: CASRGTSGRVTEQFF. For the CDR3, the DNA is TGTGCCAGCAGGGGGACTAGCGGGAGGGTTACTGAGCAGTTCTTC.

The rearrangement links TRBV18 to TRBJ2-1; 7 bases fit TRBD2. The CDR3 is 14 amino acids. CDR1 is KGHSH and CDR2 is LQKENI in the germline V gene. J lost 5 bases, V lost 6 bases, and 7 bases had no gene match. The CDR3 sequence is CASSLVGTNNEQFF. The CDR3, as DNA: TGTGCCAGCTCTCTTGTTGGGACTAACAATGAGCAGTTCTTC. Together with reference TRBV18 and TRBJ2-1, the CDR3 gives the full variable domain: NAGVMQNPRHLVRRRGQEARLRCSPMKGHSHVYWYRQLPEEGLKFMVYLQKENIIDESGMPKERFSAEFPKEGPSILRIQQVVRGDSAAYFCASSLVGTNNEQFFGPGTRLTVL.

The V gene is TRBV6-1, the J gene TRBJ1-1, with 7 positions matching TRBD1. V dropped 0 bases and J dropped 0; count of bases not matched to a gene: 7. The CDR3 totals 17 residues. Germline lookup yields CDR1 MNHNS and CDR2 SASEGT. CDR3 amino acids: CASSEAAGTVMNTEAFF. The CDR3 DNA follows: TGTGCCAGCAGTGAAGCCGCAGGGACAGTTATGAACACTGAAGCTTTCTTT.

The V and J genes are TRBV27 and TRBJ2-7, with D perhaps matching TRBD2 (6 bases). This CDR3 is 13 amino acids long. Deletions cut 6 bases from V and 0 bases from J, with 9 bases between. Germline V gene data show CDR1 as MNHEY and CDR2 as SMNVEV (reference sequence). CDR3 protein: CASRRGTSYEQYF. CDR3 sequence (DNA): TGTGCCAGCAGGCGCGGGACCTCCTACGAGCAGTACTTC.

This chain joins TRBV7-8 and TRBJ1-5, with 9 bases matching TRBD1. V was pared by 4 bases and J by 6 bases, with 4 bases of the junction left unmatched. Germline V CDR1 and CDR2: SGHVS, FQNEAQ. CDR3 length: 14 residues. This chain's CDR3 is CASSSGTGSQPQHF. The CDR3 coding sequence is TGTGCCAGCAGCTCCGGGACAGGGTCTCAGCCCCAGCATTTT.

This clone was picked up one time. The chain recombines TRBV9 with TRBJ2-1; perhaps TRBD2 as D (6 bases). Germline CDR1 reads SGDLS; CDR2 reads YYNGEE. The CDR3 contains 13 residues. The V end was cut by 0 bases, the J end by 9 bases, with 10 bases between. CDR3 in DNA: TGTGCCAGCAGCGTAGGTTCTAGCGTTGAGCAGTTCTTC. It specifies CASSVGSSVEQFF.

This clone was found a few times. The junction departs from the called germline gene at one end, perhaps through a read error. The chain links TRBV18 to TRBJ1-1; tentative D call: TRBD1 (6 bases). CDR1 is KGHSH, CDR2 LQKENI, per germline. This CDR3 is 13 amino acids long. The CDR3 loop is CASSSDRNNEAFF. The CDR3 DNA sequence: TGTGCCAGCTCATCGGACAGAAACAATGAAGCTTTCTTT.

DNA of the CDR3: TGTGCCAGCAGCTTTAATCAGGCCCAAGAGACCCAGTACTTC. Translated: CASSFNQAQETQYF. The chain combines TRBV7-2 with TRBJ2-5; no reliable D call. Germline CDR1 and CDR2: SGHTA and FQGNSA. V lost 3 bases and J lost 1, with 9 bases in between. The CDR3 spans 14 residues.

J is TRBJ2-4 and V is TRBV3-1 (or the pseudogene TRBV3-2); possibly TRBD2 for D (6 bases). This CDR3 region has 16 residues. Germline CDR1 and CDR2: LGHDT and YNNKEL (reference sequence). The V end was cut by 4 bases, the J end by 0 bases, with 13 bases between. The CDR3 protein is CASSPQGGLAKNIQYF. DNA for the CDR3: TGTGCCAGCAGCCCCCAAGGAGGGCTAGCCAAAAACATTCAGTACTTC.

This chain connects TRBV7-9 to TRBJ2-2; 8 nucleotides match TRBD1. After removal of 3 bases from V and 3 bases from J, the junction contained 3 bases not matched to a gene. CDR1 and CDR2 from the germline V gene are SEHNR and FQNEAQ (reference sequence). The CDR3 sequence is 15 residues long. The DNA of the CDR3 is TGTGCCAGCAGCTTTCTACAGGGGGACACCGGGGAGCTGTTTTTT. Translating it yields CASSFLQGDTGELFF.

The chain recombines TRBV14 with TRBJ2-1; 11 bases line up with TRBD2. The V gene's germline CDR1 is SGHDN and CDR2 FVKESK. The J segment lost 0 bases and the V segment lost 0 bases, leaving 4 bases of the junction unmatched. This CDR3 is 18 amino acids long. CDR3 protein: CASSQDLLAGGSYNEQFF. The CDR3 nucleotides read TGTGCCAGCAGCCAAGACCTTCTAGCGGGAGGCTCCTACAATGAGCAGTTCTTC.